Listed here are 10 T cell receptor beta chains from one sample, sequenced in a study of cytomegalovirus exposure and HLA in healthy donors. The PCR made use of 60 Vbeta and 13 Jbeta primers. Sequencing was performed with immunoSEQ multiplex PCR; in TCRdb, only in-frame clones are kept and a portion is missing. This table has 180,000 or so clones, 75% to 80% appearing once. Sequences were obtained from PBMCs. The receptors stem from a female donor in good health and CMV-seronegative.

This CDR3 reads CATRPGALSNQPQHF. The CDR3 nucleotides read TGTGCCACCAGGCCGGGAGCCCTAAGCAATCAGCCCCAGCATTTT. The chain links TRBV15 to TRBJ1-5; D gene ambiguous. Looked up from germline, CDR1 is LNHNV and CDR2 is YYDKDF (reference sequence). Trimming took off 6 bases at V and 1 base at J, with 13 bases between the two ends. The CDR3 has 15 residues.

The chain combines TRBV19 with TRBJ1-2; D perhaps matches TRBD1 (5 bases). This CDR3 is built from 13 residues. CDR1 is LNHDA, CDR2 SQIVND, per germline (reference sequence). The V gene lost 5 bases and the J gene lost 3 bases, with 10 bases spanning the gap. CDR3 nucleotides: TGTGCCAGTAGTGAAAGGGGTGACTATGGCTACACCTTC. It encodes CASSERGDYGYTF. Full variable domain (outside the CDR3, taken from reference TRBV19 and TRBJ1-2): DGGITQSPKYLFRKEGQNVTLSCEQNLNHDAMYWYRQDPGQGLRLIYYSQIVNDFQKGDIAEGYSVSREKKESFPLTVTSAQKNPTAFYLCASSERGDYGYTFGSGTRLTVV.

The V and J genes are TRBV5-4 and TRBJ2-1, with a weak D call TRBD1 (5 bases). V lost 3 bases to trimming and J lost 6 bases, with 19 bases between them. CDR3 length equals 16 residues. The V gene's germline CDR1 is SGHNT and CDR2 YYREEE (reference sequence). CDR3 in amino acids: CASSSPSGQERNEQFF. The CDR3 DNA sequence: TGTGCCAGCAGCTCACCTTCAGGGCAGGAGCGCAATGAGCAGTTCTTC.

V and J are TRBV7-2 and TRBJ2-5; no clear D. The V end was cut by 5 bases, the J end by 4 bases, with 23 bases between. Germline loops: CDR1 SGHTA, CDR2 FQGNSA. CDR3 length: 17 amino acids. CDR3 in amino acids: CASSPQTASLGPETQYF. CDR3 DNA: TGTGCCAGCAGCCCACAGACGGCCTCACTTGGCCCAGAGACCCAGTACTTC.

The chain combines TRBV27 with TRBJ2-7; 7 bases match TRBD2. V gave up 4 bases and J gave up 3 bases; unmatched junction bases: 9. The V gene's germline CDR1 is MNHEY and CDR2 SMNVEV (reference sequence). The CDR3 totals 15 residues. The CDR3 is CASSWVGGRDYEQYF. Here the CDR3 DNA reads TGTGCCAGCAGTTGGGTGGGCGGGAGAGACTACGAGCAGTACTTC.

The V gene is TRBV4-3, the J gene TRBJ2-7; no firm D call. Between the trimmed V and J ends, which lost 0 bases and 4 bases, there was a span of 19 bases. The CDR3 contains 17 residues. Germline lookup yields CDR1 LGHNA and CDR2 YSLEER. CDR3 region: CASSQDEAVESLYEQYF. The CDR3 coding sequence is TGCGCCAGCAGCCAAGACGAGGCAGTAGAGAGTCTGTACGAGCAGTACTTC.

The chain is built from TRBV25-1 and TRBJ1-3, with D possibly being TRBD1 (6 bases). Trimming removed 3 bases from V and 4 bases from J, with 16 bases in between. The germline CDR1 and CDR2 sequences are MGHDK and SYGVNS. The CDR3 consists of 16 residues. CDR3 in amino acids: CASSDPAGAIGNTIYF. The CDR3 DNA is TGTGCCAGCAGTGATCCAGCGGGGGCGATCGGAAACACCATATATTTT. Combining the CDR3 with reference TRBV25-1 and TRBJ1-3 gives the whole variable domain EADIYQTPRYLVIGTGKKITLECSQTMGHDKMYWYQQDPGMELHLIHYSYGVNSTEKGDLSSESTVSRIRTEHFPLTLESARPSHTSQYLCASSDPAGAIGNTIYFGEGSWLTVV.

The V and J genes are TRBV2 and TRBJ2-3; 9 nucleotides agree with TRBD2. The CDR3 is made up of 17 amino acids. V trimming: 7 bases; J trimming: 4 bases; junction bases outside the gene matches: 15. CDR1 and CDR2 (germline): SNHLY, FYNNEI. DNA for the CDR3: TGTGCCAGCACCCCTTTTGGCGGGGGGGTTTGGGCAGATACGCAGTATTTT. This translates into CASTPFGGGVWADTQYF.

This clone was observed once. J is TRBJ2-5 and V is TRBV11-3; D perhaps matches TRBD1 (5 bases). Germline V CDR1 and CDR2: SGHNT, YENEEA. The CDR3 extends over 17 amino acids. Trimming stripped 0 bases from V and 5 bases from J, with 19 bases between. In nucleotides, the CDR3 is TGTGCCAGCAGCTTAGATAGTATGGCAGGGTCACCCGAGACCCAGTACTTC. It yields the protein CASSLDSMAGSPETQYF.

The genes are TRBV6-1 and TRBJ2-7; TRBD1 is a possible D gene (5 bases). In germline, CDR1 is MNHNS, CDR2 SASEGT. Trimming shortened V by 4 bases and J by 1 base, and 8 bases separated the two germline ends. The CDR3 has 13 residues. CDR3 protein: CASSVQGSYEQYF. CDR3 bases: TGTGCCAGCAGTGTTCAGGGATCCTACGAGCAGTACTTC.